This T cell receptor beta chain was documented in a study of cytomegalovirus exposure and HLA in healthy donors. Study-level results: The likely explanation for a cluster of highly shared sequence variants was sequencing artifact.

The primer mix had 60 Vbeta and 13 Jbeta primers. The assay was immunoSEQ multiplex PCR, and TCRdb's table has in-frame clones only and misses some. The sample holds some 170,000 clones, just over 75% seen once. On this clone: Antigen: not known.

Germline V gives CDR1 SGHRS, CDR2 YFSETQ. Trimming cost V 4 bases and J 3 bases; bases outside gene matches: 2. This CDR3 is built from 13 residues. The chain is built from TRBV5-1 and TRBJ2-5, with TRBD2 matching 8 bases. The TCR sequence derives from a woman aged 40-49 years in good health and CMV-seronegative. The sample comprised PBMCs. The CDR3 nucleotides read TGCGCCAGCAGCCCAGCGGGAGAAGAGACCCAGTACTTC. This codes for CASSPAGEETQYF.